This TCR beta chain originates from a study of T cells in Graves' hyperthyroidism and ophthalmopathy. Study-level findings and limits: A model using 13 V-J features told ophthalmopathy apart from stable hyperthyroidism. Most expanded thyroid clonotypes above 0.001 recurred in blood.

Disease duration under 2 months; hyperthyroidism patients were aged 18 to 65. The study left out patients who had uncontrolled infection, other autoimmune disease, pregnancy or lactation. What was amplified from RNA transcripts were TCR beta CDR3 regions. The HTBI primer set was used in a first-round RT-PCR of the TCR CDR3. TCRdb called the multiplex PCR reads again in MiXCR, with one record for every CDR3 protein. The sample has some 380,000 distinct CDR3 sequences; roughly 14% are singletons. Comment on this clonotype: Its antigen remains unidentified.

V lost 1 base to trimming and J lost 3 bases, with 9 bases between them. The CDR3 spans 14 residues. Germline V gene data show CDR1 as MNHNS and CDR2 as SASEGT. Sequenced: blood. The receptor was derived from a man aged 30 to 39 with Graves' hyperthyroidism that later progressed to Graves' ophthalmopathy. The chain employs TRBV6-1 and TRBJ2-5; D unclear. CDR3 nucleotide sequence: TGTGCCAGCAGTGAAGAGGGTAGGGAAGAGACCCAGTACTTC. Translating it yields CASSEEGREETQYF.